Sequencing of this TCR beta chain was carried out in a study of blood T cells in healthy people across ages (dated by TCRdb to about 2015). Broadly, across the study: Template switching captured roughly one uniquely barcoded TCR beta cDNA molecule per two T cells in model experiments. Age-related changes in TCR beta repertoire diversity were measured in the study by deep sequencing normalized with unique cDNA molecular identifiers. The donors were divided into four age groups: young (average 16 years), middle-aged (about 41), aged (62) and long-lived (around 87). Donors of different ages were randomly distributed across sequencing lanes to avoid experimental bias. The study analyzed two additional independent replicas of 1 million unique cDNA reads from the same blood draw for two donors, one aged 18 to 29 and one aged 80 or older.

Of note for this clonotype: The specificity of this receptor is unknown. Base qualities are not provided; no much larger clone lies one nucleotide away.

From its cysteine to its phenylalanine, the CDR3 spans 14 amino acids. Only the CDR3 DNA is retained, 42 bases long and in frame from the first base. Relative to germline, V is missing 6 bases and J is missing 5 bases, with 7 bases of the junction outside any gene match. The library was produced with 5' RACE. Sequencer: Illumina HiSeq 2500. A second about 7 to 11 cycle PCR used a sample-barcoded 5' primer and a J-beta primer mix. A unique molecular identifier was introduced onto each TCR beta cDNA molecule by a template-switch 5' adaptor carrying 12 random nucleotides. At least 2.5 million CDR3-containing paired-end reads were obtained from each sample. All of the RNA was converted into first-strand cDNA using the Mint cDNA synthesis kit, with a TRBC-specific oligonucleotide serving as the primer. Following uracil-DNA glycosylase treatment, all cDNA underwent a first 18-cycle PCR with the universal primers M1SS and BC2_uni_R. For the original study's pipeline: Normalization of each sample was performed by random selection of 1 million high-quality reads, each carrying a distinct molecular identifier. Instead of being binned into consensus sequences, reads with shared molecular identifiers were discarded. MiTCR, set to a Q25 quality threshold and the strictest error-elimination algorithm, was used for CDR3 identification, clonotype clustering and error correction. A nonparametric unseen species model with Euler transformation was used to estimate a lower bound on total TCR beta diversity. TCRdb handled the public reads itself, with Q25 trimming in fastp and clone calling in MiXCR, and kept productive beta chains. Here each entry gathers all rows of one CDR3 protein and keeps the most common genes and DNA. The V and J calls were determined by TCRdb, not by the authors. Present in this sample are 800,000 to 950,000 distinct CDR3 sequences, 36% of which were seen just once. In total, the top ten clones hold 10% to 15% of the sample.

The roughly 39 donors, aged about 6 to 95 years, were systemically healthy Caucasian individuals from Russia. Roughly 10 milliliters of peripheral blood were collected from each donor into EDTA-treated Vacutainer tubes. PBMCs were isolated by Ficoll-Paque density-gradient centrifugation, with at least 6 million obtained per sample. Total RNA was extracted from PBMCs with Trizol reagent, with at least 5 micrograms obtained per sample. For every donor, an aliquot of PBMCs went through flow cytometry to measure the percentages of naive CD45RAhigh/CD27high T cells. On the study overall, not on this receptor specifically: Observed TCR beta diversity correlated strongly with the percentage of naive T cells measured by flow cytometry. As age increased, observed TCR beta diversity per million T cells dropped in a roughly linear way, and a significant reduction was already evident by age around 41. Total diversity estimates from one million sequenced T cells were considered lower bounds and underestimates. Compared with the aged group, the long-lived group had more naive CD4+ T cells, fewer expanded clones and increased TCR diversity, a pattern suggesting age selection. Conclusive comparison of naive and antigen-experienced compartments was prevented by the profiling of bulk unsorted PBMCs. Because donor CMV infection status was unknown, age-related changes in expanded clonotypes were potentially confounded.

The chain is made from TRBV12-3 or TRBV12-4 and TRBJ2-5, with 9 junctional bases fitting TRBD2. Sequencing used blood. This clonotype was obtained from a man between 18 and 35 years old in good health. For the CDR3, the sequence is CASRVAGAGETQYF. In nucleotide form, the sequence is TGTGCCAGCAGAGTAGCGGGGGCGGGGGAGACCCAGTACTTC.